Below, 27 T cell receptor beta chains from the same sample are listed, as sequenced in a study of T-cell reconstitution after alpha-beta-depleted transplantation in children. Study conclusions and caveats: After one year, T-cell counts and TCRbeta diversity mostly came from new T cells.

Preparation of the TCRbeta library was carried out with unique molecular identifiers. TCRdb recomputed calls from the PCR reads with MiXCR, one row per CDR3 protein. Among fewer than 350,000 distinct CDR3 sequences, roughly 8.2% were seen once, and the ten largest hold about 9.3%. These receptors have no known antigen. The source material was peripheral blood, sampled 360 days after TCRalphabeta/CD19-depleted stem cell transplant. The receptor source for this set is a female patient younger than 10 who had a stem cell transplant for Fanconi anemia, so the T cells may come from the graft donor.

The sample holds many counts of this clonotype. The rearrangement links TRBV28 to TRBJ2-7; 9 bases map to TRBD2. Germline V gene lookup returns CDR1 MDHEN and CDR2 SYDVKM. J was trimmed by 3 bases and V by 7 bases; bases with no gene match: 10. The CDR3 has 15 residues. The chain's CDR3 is CASTPYSGRNYEQYF. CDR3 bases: TGTGCCAGCACCCCTTATAGCGGGAGAAACTACGAGCAGTACTTC.

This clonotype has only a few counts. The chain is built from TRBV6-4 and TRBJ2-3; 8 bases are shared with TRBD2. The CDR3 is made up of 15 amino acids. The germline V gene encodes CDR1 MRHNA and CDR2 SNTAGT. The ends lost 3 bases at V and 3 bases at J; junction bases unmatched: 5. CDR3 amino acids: CASSETGGPTDTQYF. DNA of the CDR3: TGTGCCAGCAGTGAGACGGGAGGGCCGACAGATACGCAGTATTTT.

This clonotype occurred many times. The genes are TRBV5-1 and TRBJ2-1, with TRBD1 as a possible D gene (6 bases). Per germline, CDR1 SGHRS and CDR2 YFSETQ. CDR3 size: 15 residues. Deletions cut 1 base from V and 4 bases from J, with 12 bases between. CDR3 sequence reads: CASSLLGARYNEQFF. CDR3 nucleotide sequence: TGCGCCAGCAGCTTGCTGGGGGCCAGGTACAATGAGCAGTTCTTC.

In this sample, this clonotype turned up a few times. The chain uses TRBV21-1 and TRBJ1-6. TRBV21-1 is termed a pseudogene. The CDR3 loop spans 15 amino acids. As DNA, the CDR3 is TGTGCCAGCAGAGGAAGGAGCTCCTATAATTCACCCCTCCACTTT. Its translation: CASRGRSSYNSPLHF.

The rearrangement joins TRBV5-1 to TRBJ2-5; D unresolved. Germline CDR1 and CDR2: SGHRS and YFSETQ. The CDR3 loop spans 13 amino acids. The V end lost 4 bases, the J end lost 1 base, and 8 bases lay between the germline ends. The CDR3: CASSVNPQETQYF. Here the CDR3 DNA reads TGCGCCAGCAGCGTTAACCCCCAAGAGACCCAGTACTTC.

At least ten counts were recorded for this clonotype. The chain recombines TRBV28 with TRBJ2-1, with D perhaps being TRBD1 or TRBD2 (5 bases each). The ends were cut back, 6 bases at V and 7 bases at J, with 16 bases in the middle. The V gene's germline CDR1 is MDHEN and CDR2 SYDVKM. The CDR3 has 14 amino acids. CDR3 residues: CASRSGRQRNEQFF. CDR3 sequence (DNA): TGTGCCAGCAGGTCGGGACGTCAACGGAATGAGCAGTTCTTC.

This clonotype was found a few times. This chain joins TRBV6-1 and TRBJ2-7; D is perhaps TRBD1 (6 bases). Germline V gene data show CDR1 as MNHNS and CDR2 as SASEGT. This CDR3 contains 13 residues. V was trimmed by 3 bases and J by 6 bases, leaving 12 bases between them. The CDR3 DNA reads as TGTGCCAGCAGTGATCCAGGGGCGGGCGAGCAGTACGTC. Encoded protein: CASSDPGAGEQYV.

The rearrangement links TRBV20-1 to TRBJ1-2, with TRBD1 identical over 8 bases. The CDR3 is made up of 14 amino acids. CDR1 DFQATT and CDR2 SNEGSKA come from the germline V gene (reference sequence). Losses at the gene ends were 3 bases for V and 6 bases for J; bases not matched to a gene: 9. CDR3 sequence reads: CSARIGQGGDGYTF. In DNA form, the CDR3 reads TGCAGTGCTAGGATCGGACAGGGTGGCGATGGCTACACCTTC.

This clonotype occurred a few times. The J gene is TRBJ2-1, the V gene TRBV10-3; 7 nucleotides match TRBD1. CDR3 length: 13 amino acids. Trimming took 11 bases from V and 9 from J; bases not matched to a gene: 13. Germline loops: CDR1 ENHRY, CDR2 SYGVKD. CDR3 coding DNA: TGTGCCGCAAAGACAGGGTTGATGAGTGAGCAGTTCTTC. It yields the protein CAAKTGLMSEQFF.

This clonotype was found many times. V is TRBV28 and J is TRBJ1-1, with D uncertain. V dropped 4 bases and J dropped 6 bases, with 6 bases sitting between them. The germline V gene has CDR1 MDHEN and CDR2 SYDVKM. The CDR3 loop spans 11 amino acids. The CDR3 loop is CASSSPAEAFF. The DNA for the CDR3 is TGTGCCAGCAGTTCCCCTGCTGAAGCTTTCTTT. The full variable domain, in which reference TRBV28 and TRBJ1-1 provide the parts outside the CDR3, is DVKVTQSSRYLVKRTGEKVFLECVQDMDHENMFWYRQDPGLGLRLIYFSYDVKMKEKGDIPEGYSVSREKKERFSLILESASTNQTSMYLCASSSPAEAFFGQGTRLTVV.

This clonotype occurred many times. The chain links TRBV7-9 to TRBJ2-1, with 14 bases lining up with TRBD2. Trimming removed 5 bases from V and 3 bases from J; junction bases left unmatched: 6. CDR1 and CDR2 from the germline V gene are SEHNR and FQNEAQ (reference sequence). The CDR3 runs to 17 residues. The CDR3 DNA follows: TGTGCCAGCAGCCTCGGGGGACTAGCGGGGGTCTACAATGAGCAGTTCTTC. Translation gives CASSLGGLAGVYNEQFF.

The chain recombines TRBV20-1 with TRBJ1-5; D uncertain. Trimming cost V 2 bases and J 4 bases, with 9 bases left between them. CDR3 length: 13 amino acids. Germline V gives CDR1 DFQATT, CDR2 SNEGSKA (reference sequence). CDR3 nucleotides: TGCAGTGCTAGAACACAGCGAAATCAGCCCCAGCATTTT. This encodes CSARTQRNQPQHF.

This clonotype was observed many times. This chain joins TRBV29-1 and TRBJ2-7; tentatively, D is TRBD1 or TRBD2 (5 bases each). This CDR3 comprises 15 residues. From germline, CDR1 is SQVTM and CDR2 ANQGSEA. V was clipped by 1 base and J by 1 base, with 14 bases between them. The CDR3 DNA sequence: TGCAGCGTTGAAGGGCCCCTTGGGGGATCCTACGAGCAGTACTTC. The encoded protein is CSVEGPLGGSYEQYF.

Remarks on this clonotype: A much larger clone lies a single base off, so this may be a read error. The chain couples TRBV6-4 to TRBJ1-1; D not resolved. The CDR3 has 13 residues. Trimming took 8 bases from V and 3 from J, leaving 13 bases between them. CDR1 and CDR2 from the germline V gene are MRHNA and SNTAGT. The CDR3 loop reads CASSLSPDTEAFF. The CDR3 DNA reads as TGTGCCAGCTCTTTGAGTCCGGACACTGAAGCTTTCTTT.

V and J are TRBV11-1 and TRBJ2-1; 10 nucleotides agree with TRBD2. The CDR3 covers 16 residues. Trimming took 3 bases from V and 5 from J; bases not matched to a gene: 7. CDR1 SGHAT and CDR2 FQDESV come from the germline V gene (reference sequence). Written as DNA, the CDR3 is TGTGCCAGCAGCTTGGCTAGCGGGGGCGGTAACAATGAGCAGTTCTTC. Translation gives CASSLASGGGNNEQFF.

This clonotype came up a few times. CDR3 nucleotide sequence: TGTGCCTGTCCGACTGGCTCCGGGGAGCTGTTTTTT. It codes for CACPTGSGELFF. J is TRBJ2-2 and V is TRBV30; D is ambiguous. Germline CDR1 and CDR2: GTSNPN and SVGIG (reference sequence). Trimming removed 6 bases from V and 6 bases from J, with 11 bases in between. The CDR3 sequence is 12 residues long.

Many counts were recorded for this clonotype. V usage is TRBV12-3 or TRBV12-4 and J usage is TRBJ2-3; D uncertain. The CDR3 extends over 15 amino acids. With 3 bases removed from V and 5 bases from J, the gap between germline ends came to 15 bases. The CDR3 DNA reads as TGTGCCAGCAGTTTTTCTCTGGGGTTTGGAGATACGCAGTATTTT. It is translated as CASSFSLGFGDTQYF.

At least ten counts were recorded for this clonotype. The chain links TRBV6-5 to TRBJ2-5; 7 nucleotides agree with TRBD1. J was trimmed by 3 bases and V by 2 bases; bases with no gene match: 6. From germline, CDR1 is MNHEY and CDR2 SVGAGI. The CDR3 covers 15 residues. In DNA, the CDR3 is TGTGCCAGCAGTTACCCAGGGACAGCTAAAGAGACCCAGTACTTC. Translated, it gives CASSYPGTAKETQYF.

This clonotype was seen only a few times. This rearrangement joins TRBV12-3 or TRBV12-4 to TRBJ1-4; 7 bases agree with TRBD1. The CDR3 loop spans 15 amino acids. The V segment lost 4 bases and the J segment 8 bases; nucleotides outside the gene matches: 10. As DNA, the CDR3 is TGTGCCAGCAGTTGGGGAAGACAGGGTGCCGAAAAACTGTTTTTT. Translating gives CASSWGRQGAEKLFF.

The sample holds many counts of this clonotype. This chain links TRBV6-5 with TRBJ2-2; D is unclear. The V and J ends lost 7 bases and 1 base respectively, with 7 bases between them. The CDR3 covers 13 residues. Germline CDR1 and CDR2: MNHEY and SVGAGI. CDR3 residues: CASMYQNTGELFF. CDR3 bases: TGTGCCAGCATGTATCAGAACACCGGGGAGCTGTTTTTT.

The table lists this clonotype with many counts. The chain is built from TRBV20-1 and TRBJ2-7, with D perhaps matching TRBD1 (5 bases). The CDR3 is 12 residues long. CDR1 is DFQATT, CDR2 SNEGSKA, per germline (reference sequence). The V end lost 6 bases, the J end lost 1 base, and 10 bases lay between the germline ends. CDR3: CSAKTVSYEQYV. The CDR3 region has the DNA TGCAGTGCCAAGACAGTTTCCTACGAGCAGTACGTC.

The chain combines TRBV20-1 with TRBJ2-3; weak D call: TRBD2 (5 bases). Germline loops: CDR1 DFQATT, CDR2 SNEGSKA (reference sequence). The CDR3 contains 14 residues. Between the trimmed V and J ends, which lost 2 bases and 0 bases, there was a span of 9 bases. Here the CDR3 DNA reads TGCAGTGCTAGACCCCGGACTAGCACAGATACGCAGTATTTT. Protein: CSARPRTSTDTQYF.

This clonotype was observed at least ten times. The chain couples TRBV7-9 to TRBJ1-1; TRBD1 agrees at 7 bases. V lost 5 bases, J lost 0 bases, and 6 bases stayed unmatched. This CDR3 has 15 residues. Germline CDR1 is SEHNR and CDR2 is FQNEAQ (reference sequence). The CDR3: CASSLWDRLNTEAFF. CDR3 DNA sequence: TGTGCCAGCAGCCTCTGGGACAGACTGAACACTGAAGCTTTCTTT.

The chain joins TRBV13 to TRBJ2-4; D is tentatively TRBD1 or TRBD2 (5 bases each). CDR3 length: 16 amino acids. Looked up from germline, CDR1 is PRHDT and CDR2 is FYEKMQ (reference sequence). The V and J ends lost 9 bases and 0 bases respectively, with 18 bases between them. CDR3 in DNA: TGTGCCAGGAGCCCCGGGGCACAGACAGCCAAAAACATTCAGTACTTC. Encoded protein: CARSPGAQTAKNIQYF. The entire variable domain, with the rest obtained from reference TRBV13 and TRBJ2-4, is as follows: AAGVIQSPRHLIKEKRETATLKCYPIPRHDTVYWYQQGPGQDPQFLISFYEKMQSDKGSIPDRFSAQQFSDYHSELNMSSLELGDSALYFCARSPGAQTAKNIQYFGAGTRLSVL.

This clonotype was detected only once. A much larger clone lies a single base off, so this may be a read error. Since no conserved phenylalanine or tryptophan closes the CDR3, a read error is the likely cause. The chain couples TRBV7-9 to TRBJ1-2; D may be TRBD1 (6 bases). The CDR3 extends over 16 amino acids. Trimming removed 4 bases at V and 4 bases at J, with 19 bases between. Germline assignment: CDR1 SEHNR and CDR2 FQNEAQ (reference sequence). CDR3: CASSSLTRQEGYGYTC. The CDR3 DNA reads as TGTGCCAGCAGCTCCCTAACGCGACAGGAGGGCTATGGCTACACCTGC.

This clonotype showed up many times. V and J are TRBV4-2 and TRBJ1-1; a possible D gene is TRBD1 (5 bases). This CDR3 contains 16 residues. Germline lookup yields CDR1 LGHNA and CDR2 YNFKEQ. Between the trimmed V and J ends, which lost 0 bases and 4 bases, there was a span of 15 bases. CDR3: CASSQDRVGRSTEAFF. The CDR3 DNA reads TGTGCCAGCAGCCAAGATCGCGTGGGACGGAGCACTGAAGCTTTCTTT.

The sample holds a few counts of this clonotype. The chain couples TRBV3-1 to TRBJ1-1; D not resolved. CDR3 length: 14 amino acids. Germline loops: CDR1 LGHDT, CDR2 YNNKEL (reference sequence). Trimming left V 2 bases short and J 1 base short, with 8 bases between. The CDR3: CASSQRAENTEAFF. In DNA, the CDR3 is TGTGCCAGCAGCCAAAGAGCCGAGAACACTGAAGCTTTCTTT.